This is a list of T cell receptor beta chains from one sample in a study of blood T cell repertoires in COVID-19. The table came from immunoSEQ multiplex PCR; TCRdb's copy has only in-frame clones and leaves some out. The sample shows hundreds of thousands of clones, roughly 80% of them seen only once. Sequencing was performed on PBMCs or T cells enriched from blood (not recorded which). These receptors all stem from a woman aged 45-60 years who had been exposed to COVID-19. CDR3s include the opening cysteine and the closing phenylalanine or tryptophan. A D gene is named only where the DNA matches it firmly. Not all rows give a size; the values are once, few, many and, for expanded clones, a class.

clone_size,j_call,cdr3_length,v_call,d_call,cdr3_aa,cdr3_nt
once,TRBJ2-7,14,TRBV5-5,-,CASSLTESSYEQYF,TGTGCCAGCAGCTTGACAGAGAGCTCCTACGAGCAGTACTTC
-,TRBJ1-1,12,TRBV5-4,-,CASSSRDTEAFF,TGTGCCAGCAGCTCCAGGGACACTGAAGCTTTCTTT
-,TRBJ1-4,14,TRBV5-6,-,CASSSRRGQEKLFF,TGTGCCAGCAGCTCTCGACGGGGACAAGAAAAACTGTTTTTT
-,TRBJ2-5,14,TRBV4-2,-,CASSQAGRKETQYF,TGTGCCAGCAGCCAAGCAGGCAGAAAAGAGACCCAGTACTTC
-,TRBJ2-5,15,TRBV29-1,TRBD2,CSVGLAGGSRKTQYF,TGCAGCGTTGGACTAGCGGGGGGGAGTAGGAAGACCCAGTACTTC
-,TRBJ1-2,16,TRBV3-1/TRBV3-2,TRBD1,CASSQASPRGPGGYTF,TGTGCCAGCAGCCAAGCTTCGCCCAGGGGGCCAGGGGGCTACACCTTC
-,TRBJ1-2,13,TRBV29-1,TRBD1,CSVQWTGGYGYTF,TGCAGCGTTCAATGGACAGGGGGATATGGCTACACCTTC
-,TRBJ1-2,14,TRBV19,-,CASKQPRDRPGYTF,TGTGCCAGTAAACAGCCTCGAGATCGTCCGGGCTACACCTTC
-,TRBJ2-3,15,TRBV7-9,TRBD1,CASSFRQGGTDTQYF,TGTGCCAGCAGCTTTAGACAGGGAGGCACAGATACGCAGTATTTT
-,TRBJ1-5,15,TRBV5-6,-,CASSLDRSGHQPQHF,TGTGCCAGCAGCTTGGACAGGAGTGGGCATCAGCCCCAGCATTTT
-,TRBJ2-1,14,TRBV24-1,-,CATSDVRGYNEQFF,TGTGCCACCAGTGACGTGCGAGGTTACAATGAGCAGTTCTTC
-,TRBJ1-3,16,TRBV7-9,-,CASSSSSGLGGNTIYF,TGTGCCAGCAGCTCATCCTCCGGACTCGGCGGAAACACCATATATTTT
-,TRBJ2-7,14,TRBV4-1,-,CASSLGGAPYEQYF,TGCGCCAGCAGCTTAGGGGGGGCGCCGTACGAGCAGTACTTC
-,TRBJ2-1,17,TRBV28,-,CASSPLGGTSSYNEQFF,TGTGCCAGCAGTCCACTTGGGGGGACGAGCTCCTACAATGAGCAGTTCTTC
-,TRBJ2-3,15,TRBV6-5,TRBD2,CASTPARGTSYAQYF,TGTGCCAGCACCCCCGCGAGGGGGACTAGCTACGCGCAGTATTTT
-,TRBJ2-1,15,TRBV28,TRBD2,CASSNPGTRGHEQFF,TGTGCCAGCAGCAACCCCGGGACTAGGGGCCATGAGCAGTTCTTC
-,TRBJ1-1,16,TRBV28,-,CASSLGTFTGNTEAFF,TGTGCCAGCAGTCTGGGGACTTTTACTGGGAACACTGAAGCTTTCTTT
-,TRBJ1-1,12,TRBV12-5,-,CASGTGRTEAFF,TGTGCTAGTGGTACCGGGAGGACTGAAGCTTTCTTT
-,TRBJ2-1,17,TRBV10-1,TRBD1,CASSVDRGLSSYNEQFF,TGCGCCAGCAGTGTAGACAGGGGGCTGAGCTCCTACAATGAGCAGTTCTTC
once,TRBJ1-1,16,TRBV27,TRBD1,CASSRGQGPLNTEAFF,TGTGCCAGCAGTAGAGGACAGGGGCCCTTGAACACTGAAGCTTTCTTT
-,TRBJ2-7,13,TRBV29-1,TRBD1,CSVEGDSSYEQYF,TGCAGCGTTGAGGGGGACAGCTCCTACGAGCAGTACTTC
-,TRBJ2-7,15,TRBV27,-,CASSLTARPDVEQYF,TGTGCCAGCAGTTTAACAGCCAGGCCTGATGTCGAGCAGTACTTC
-,TRBJ1-2,16,TRBV5-1,-,CASSLDVPGLEKGYTF,TGCGCCAGCAGCTTGGATGTCCCAGGGCTGGAAAAAGGCTACACCTTC
-,TRBJ1-1,14,TRBV5-1,-,CASSPDTVNTEAFF,TGCGCCAGCAGCCCGGACACCGTGAACACTGAAGCTTTCTTT
-,TRBJ1-4,16,TRBV19,TRBD1,CASPGSQGELNEKLFF,TGTGCCAGTCCCGGCTCGCAGGGGGAACTTAATGAAAAACTGTTTTTT
-,TRBJ2-7,15,TRBV2,TRBD1,CASSERGTGPSEQYF,TGTGCCAGCAGTGAACGAGGGACAGGGCCCTCCGAGCAGTACTTC
-,TRBJ1-2,14,TRBV9,TRBD1,CASSPGQSNYGYTF,TGTGCCAGCAGCCCGGGACAGTCTAACTATGGCTACACCTTC
-,TRBJ1-1,14,TRBV3-1/TRBV3-2,-,CASSPRGVNTEAFF,TGTGCCAGCAGCCCCCGCGGGGTGAACACTGAAGCTTTCTTT
-,TRBJ1-6,14,TRBV28,TRBD1,CASSQGAVYSPLHF,TGTGCCAGCAGCCAGGGGGCGGTATATTCACCCCTCCACTTT
-,TRBJ2-5,16,TRBV2,TRBD2,CASSEGPSGGIKTQYF,TGTGCCAGCAGTGAAGGGCCTAGCGGGGGTATAAAGACCCAGTACTTC
-,TRBJ1-2,14,TRBV3-1/TRBV3-2,TRBD1,CASSQRQGMEGYTF,TGTGCCAGCAGCCAAAGACAGGGAATGGAGGGCTACACCTTC
-,TRBJ1-6,15,TRBV7-9,TRBD1,CASSSGTDYNSPLHF,TGTGCCAGCAGCTCCGGGACAGACTATAATTCACCCCTCCACTTT
-,TRBJ1-1,13,TRBV2,-,CARATGSNTEAFF,TGTGCCAGAGCGACAGGTTCGAACACTGAAGCTTTCTTT
-,TRBJ1-1,12,TRBV3-1/TRBV3-2,TRBD1,CASSQITGVAFF,TGTGCCAGCAGCCAAATAACAGGGGTAGCTTTCTTT
-,TRBJ2-7,15,TRBV6-1,-,CASSDRVTLSYEQYF,TGTGCCAGCAGTGATCGGGTGACGCTCTCCTACGAGCAGTACTTC
-,TRBJ1-1,13,TRBV4-1,-,CASSRTDDTEAFF,TGCGCCAGCAGCCGGACAGATGACACTGAAGCTTTCTTT
-,TRBJ1-5,16,TRBV5-1,TRBD1,CASSPTGGLGNQPQHF,TGCGCCAGCAGCCCGACAGGGGGCCTGGGCAATCAGCCCCAGCATTTT
-,TRBJ2-3,15,TRBV24-1,-,CATSDPDGVTDTQYF,TGTGCCACCAGTGACCCTGACGGGGTCACAGATACGCAGTATTTT
-,TRBJ2-3,15,TRBV12-5,TRBD1,CASGLGQGNTDTQYF,TGTGCTAGTGGTCTGGGACAGGGAAACACAGATACGCAGTATTTT
-,TRBJ1-6,16,TRBV5-4,-,CASSLGGQRYNSPLHF,TGTGCCAGCAGCTTGGGGGGCCAGCGCTATAATTCACCCCTCCACTTT
-,TRBJ2-3,15,TRBV12-5,-,CASGWGQRNTDTQYF,TGTGCTAGTGGTTGGGGGCAAAGAAACACAGATACGCAGTATTTT
once,TRBJ2-1,18,TRBV7-6,-,CASSSSPQVGFPFNEQFF,TGTGCCAGCAGCTCCTCACCCCAGGTTGGGTTCCCATTCAATGAGCAGTTCTTC
few,TRBJ2-7,16,TRBV18,TRBD1,CASSPMTGTGLNEQYF,TGTGCCAGCTCACCTATGACCGGGACAGGGCTGAACGAGCAGTACTTC
once,TRBJ1-2,13,TRBV12-3/TRBV12-4,-,CASGLTALLGYTF,TGTGCCAGCGGACTAACAGCGTTGTTGGGCTACACCTTC
-,TRBJ1-2,12,TRBV6-5,-,CASRPSRGGYTF,TGTGCCAGCAGGCCAAGCCGGGGGGGCTACACCTTC
-,TRBJ1-3,18,TRBV18,TRBD1,CASSPPGQGKIAGNTIYF,TGTGCCAGCTCACCGCCGGGACAGGGGAAAATAGCGGGAAACACCATATATTTT